This T cell receptor (beta chain) was recorded in a study of cytomegalovirus exposure and HLA in healthy donors. The CDR3 runs 15 residues. CDR1 and CDR2 from the germline V gene are SEHNR and FQNEAQ (reference sequence). Study findings and constraints: In an earlier analysis, productive rearrangement rates for most beta V segments clustered near 87% or 30%. The authors enumerated some 160 TCR beta chains as linked to cytomegalovirus.

With respect to this clone: The antigen is unknown.

Use of 60 Vbeta and 13 Jbeta primers characterized the PCR. Profiled with immunoSEQ multiplex PCR; TCRdb holds only in-frame clones, not every one. The data hold 200,000 to 250,000 clones, with approximately 80% observed a single time. The TCR was taken from a middle-aged woman in good health and CMV-seronegative. The sample consisted of PBMCs. V gene TRBV7-9 combines with J gene TRBJ2-5; D is perhaps TRBD1 or TRBD2 (5 bases each). The J call may be mistaken, given a closer DNA end match to TRBJ2-7. In DNA form, the CDR3 reads TGTGCCAGCAGCGCCTTGGGTGGGGGCTCCTACGAGCAGTACTTC. Its translation: CASSALGGGSYEQYF.